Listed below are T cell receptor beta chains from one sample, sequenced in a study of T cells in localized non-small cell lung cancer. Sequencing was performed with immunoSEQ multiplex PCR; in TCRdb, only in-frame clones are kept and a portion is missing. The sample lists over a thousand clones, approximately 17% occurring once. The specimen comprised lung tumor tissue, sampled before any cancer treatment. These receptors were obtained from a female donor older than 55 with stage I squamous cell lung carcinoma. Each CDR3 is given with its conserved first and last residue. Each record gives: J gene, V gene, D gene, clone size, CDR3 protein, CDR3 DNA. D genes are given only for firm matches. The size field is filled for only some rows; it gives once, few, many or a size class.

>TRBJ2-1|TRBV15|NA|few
CATSRGQSSYNEQFF
TGTGCCACCAGCAGAGGACAAAGCTCCTACAATGAGCAGTTCTTC
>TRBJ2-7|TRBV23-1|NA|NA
CASRSLDRTYEQYF
TGCGCCAGCAGATCTCTAGACCGCACCTACGAGCAGTACTTC
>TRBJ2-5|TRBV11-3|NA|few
CASSLSSAPGETQYF
TGTGCCAGCAGCTTGTCTAGCGCCCCAGGGGAGACCCAGTACTTC
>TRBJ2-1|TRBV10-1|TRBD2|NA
CASSGQGLAHGYNEQFF
TGCGCCAGCAGTGGACAGGGACTAGCGCATGGTTACAATGAGCAGTTCTTC
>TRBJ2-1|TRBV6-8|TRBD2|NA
CASSFSGGEVNEQFF
TGTGCCAGCAGTTTTAGCGGGGGAGAGGTCAATGAGCAGTTCTTC
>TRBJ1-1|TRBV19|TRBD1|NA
CASSIRAGGNTEAFF
TGTGCCAGTAGTATCCGCGCAGGGGGGAACACTGAAGCTTTCTTT
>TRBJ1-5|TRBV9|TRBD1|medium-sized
CASSRQGGNQPQHF
TGTGCCAGCAGCCGACAGGGTGGGAATCAGCCCCAGCATTTT
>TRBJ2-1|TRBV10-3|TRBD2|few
CAISESWEGTYNEQFF
TGTGCCATCAGTGAGTCGTGGGAGGGCACCTACAATGAGCAGTTCTTC
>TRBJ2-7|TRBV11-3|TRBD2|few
CASSWTSGRISYEQYF
TGTGCCAGCAGCTGGACTAGCGGGAGGATCTCCTACGAGCAGTACTTC
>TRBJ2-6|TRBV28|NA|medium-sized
CASSGSSGANVLTF
TGTGCCAGCAGTGGGTCCTCTGGGGCCAACGTCCTGACTTTC
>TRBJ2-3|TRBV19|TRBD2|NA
CASRSGLATDTQYF
TGTGCCAGTAGATCGGGACTAGCCACAGATACGCAGTATTTT
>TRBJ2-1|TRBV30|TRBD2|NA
CAWNPGGRNEQFF
TGTGCCTGGAACCCGGGAGGAAGGAATGAGCAGTTCTTC
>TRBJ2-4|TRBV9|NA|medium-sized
CASSTGRGKNIQYF
TGTGCCAGCAGCACAGGGAGGGGAAAGAACATTCAGTACTTC
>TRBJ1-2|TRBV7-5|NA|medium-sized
CASSPGQGNYGYTF
TGTGCCAGCAGCCCCGGACAGGGGAACTATGGCTACACCTTC
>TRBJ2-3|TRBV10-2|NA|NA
CASSDPRYTDTQYF
TGCGCCAGCAGTGACCCGCGATACACAGATACGCAGTATTTT
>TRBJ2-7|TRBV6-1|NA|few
CASSEEETSSYEQYF
TGTGCCAGCAGTGAAGAGGAGACTAGCTCCTACGAGCAGTACTTC
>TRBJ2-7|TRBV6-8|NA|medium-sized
CASRTLGAEQYF
TGTGCCAGCAGGACCCTAGGTGCCGAGCAGTACTTC